These 18 T cell receptor beta chains were all obtained from the same sample, sequenced in a study of blood T cell repertoires in COVID-19. Profiling relied on immunoSEQ multiplex PCR, and the TCRdb table lists in-frame clones only, not all of them. This sample carries roughly 150,000 clones, approximately 90% of them seen once, and the ten largest clones take roughly 3.9%. The material sequenced was PBMCs or T cells enriched from blood (not recorded which). The receptors shown here come from a man aged 45 to 65 who had recovered from COVID-19.

The chain combines TRBV11-2 with TRBJ2-7, with 14 bases matching TRBD2. There are 13 residues in the CDR3. CDR1 is SGHAT, CDR2 FQNNGV, per germline. V was pared by 4 bases and J by 13 bases, with 6 bases of the junction left unmatched. The CDR3 sequence: CASSSGLAGESYF. The CDR3 DNA follows: TGTGCCAGCAGCTCGGGACTAGCGGGAGAGTCTTACTTC. Using reference TRBV11-2 and TRBJ2-7 for the parts outside the CDR3, the full variable domain is EAGVAQSPRYKIIEKRQSVAFWCNPISGHATLYWYQQILGQGPKLLIQFQNNGVVDDSQLPKDRFSAERLKGVDSTLKIQPAKLEDSAVYLCASSSGLAGESYFGPGTRLTVT.

This rearrangement joins TRBV6-4 to TRBJ1-6; 9 bases are a match to TRBD1. Looked up from germline, CDR1 is MRHNA and CDR2 is SNTAGT. Trimming at V came to 3 bases and at J to 10 bases, leaving 4 bases not matched to a gene. The CDR3 runs to 14 residues. The CDR3 DNA follows: TGTGCCAGCAGTGAGGAGGGACAGGGATCACCCCTCCACTTT. Protein product: CASSEEGQGSPLHF.

This chain links TRBV19 with TRBJ1-6; D remains ambiguous. V lost 2 bases to trimming and J lost 8 bases, with 7 bases between them. This CDR3 has 13 residues. Looked up from germline, CDR1 is LNHDA and CDR2 is SQIVND (reference sequence). CDR3 sequence: CASSISPDSPLHF. The CDR3 DNA sequence: TGTGCCAGTAGTATAAGCCCCGATTCACCCCTCCACTTT.

The V and J genes are TRBV7-9 and TRBJ1-6; 7 bases match TRBD1. Germline CDR1 SEHNR, CDR2 FQNEAQ (reference sequence). V was pared by 0 bases and J by 10 bases, with 3 bases of the junction left unmatched. The length of the CDR3 is 14 residues. CDR3 DNA sequence: TGTGCCAGCAGCTTAGCCGCCAGGGGGTCACCCCTCCACTTT. Translation gives CASSLAARGSPLHF. Full variable domain (missing parts from reference TRBV7-9 and TRBJ1-6): DTGVSQNPRHKITKRGQNVTFRCDPISEHNRLYWYRQTLGQGPEFLTYFQNEAQLEKSRLLSDRFSAERPKGSFSTLEIQRTEQGDSAMYLCASSLAARGSPLHFGNGTRLTVT.

J is TRBJ2-1 and V is TRBV9, with 12 bases lining up with TRBD2. Unmatched junction bases numbered 3, after V lost 2 bases and J lost 3 bases. The CDR3 has 16 residues. Germline CDR1 SGDLS, CDR2 YYNGEE. Here the CDR3 DNA reads TGTGCCAGCAGCGTCGGACTAGCGGGGAGCTACAATGAGCAGTTCTTC. Protein product: CASSVGLAGSYNEQFF. Full variable domain (rest looked up from reference TRBV9 and TRBJ2-1): DSGVTQTPKHLITATGQRVTLRCSPRSGDLSVYWYQQSLDQGLQFLIQYYNGEERAKGNILERFSAQQFPDLHSELNLSSLELGDSALYFCASSVGLAGSYNEQFFGPGTRLTVL.

This chain connects TRBV5-1 to TRBJ1-6; D call uncertain. Germline CDR1 is SGHRS and CDR2 is YFSETQ. CDR3 length equals 14 residues. With 4 bases removed from V and 6 bases from J, the gap between germline ends came to 11 bases. In nucleotides, the CDR3 is TGCGCCAGCAGCACCTTCGAGGGTAATTCACCCCTCCACTTT. Its translation: CASSTFEGNSPLHF.

The chain couples TRBV4-3 to TRBJ1-4; D remains ambiguous. Germline V gene data show CDR1 as LGHNA and CDR2 as YSLEER. Between the trimmed V and J ends, which lost 2 bases and 0 bases, there was a span of 10 bases. This CDR3 is built from 16 residues. CDR3 protein: CASSQLNSATNEKLFF. CDR3 in DNA: TGCGCCAGCAGCCAATTGAACAGTGCAACTAATGAAAAACTGTTTTTT.

J is TRBJ1-3 and V is TRBV6-5; TRBD1 might be the D (6 bases). The CDR3 covers 15 residues. Germline values: CDR1 MNHEY, CDR2 SVGAGI. Trimming pared 4 bases from V and 0 bases from J, leaving 10 bases between. CDR3 sequence: CASSSYRASGNTIYF. For the CDR3, the DNA is TGTGCCAGCAGTTCCTACAGGGCCTCTGGAAACACCATATATTTT.

This chain uses TRBV12-3 or TRBV12-4 with TRBJ1-1; no reliable D call. The CDR3 spans 13 residues. Between the trimmed V and J ends, which lost 8 bases and 3 bases, there was a span of 13 bases. CDR3 in DNA: TGTGCCAGCCGATCGTCCTATGACACTGAAGCTTTCTTT. It translates to CASRSSYDTEAFF.

The V gene is TRBV5-6, the J gene TRBJ2-4, with a tentative D call TRBD1 (6 bases). This CDR3 has 16 residues. Trimming left V 4 bases short and J 0 bases short, with 14 bases between. CDR1 is SGHDT and CDR2 is YYEEEE in the germline V gene. The CDR3 spells CASSIWTAKAKNIQYF. CDR3 sequence (DNA): TGTGCCAGCAGCATTTGGACAGCTAAAGCCAAAAACATTCAGTACTTC.

The rearrangement uses TRBV7-2 and TRBJ1-2; no definite D call. CDR1 SGHTA and CDR2 FQGNSA come from the germline V gene. The CDR3 is 13 residues long. The V and J ends lost 4 bases and 4 bases respectively, with 10 bases between them. CDR3 DNA sequence: TGTGCCAGCAGCTACTCACGGGTCTATGGCTACACCTTC. This codes for CASSYSRVYGYTF.

The genes are TRBV12-5 and TRBJ2-3, with D possibly being TRBD2 (5 bases). This CDR3 has 17 amino acids. V shed 4 bases and J shed 1 base, with 18 bases lying between them. The germline gives CDR1 LGHNT, CDR2 FRNRAP. The CDR3 spells CASGSGISSARTDTQYF. For the CDR3, the DNA is TGTGCTAGTGGTTCGGGGATCTCATCGGCCCGCACAGATACGCAGTATTTT.

V usage is TRBV7-2 and J usage is TRBJ2-3; 8 nucleotides agree with TRBD1. CDR3 length equals 12 residues. Per germline, CDR1 SGHTA and CDR2 FQGNSA. J was trimmed by 4 bases and V by 6 bases; bases with no gene match: 0. The CDR3 region has the DNA TGTGCCAGCAGGGGACAGGCAGATACGCAGTATTTT. Translated, it gives CASRGQADTQYF.

The J gene is TRBJ1-5, the V gene TRBV6-4, with 8 nucleotides matching TRBD1. Trimming at V came to 5 bases and at J to 1 base, leaving 4 bases not matched to a gene. The germline gives CDR1 MRHNA, CDR2 SNTAGT. This CDR3 has 15 amino acids. DNA for the CDR3: TGTGCCAGCAGTCCCGACAGGGGAAGCAATCAGCCCCAGCATTTT. It specifies CASSPDRGSNQPQHF.

A single count supports this clone. The genes are TRBV18 and TRBJ1-5, with D perhaps matching TRBD1 (5 bases). Germline assignment: CDR1 KGHSH and CDR2 LQKENI. The CDR3 is 18 residues long. V shed 2 bases and J shed 4 bases, with 21 bases lying between them. CDR3 region: CASSPSVGQGVGNQPQHF. The CDR3 DNA follows: TGTGCCAGCTCACCAAGTGTGGGTCAGGGTGTGGGGAATCAGCCCCAGCATTTT.

The chain employs TRBV7-9 and TRBJ2-3; 7 nucleotides agree with TRBD1. Per germline, CDR1 SEHNR and CDR2 FQNEAQ (reference sequence). Trimming cost V 5 bases and J 3 bases; bases outside gene matches: 8. CDR3 length: 15 residues. The CDR3 DNA follows: TGTGCCAGCAGCAAACAGGGGACGGGAACAGATACGCAGTATTTT. Amino acids: CASSKQGTGTDTQYF.

The V call is TRBV3-1 (or the pseudogene TRBV3-2), the J call TRBJ1-3; no reliable D call. Germline V gene sequence: CDR1 LGHDT, CDR2 YNNKEL (reference sequence). Trimming removed 3 bases at V and 6 bases at J, with 15 bases between. This CDR3 has 15 amino acids. CDR3 sequence: CASSHPPPEPNTIYF. The CDR3 nucleotides read TGTGCCAGCAGCCATCCACCCCCCGAGCCAAACACCATATATTTT.

The V call is TRBV6-9, the J call TRBJ2-1, with 9 bases aligning to TRBD1. Germline V gives CDR1 MNHGY, CDR2 SVAAGI. Trimming at V came to 6 bases and at J to 6 bases, leaving 15 bases not matched to a gene. The CDR3 contains 17 residues. The CDR3 loop reads CASRSASPGQGPNEQFF. CDR3 bases: TGTGCCAGCAGATCGGCATCACCGGGACAGGGCCCCAATGAGCAGTTCTTC.